This T cell receptor beta chain was profiled in a study of identical twins. V was clipped by 2 bases and J by 10 bases, with 14 bases between them. Germline V lookup: CDR1 ENHRY, CDR2 SYGVKD. The CDR3 totals 13 residues. As to this clonotype: The antigen is not known.

The authors used template switching to add a universal primer site and gave cDNA unique molecular identifiers. TCRdb ran MiXCR on the 5' RACE reads and lists one entry per CDR3 protein. This table holds hundreds of thousands of distinct CDR3 sequences, less than 10% found once. Study-wide findings and caveats: Among monozygotic twins, out-of-frame TCR alpha sharing exceeded what models predicted. In drawing conclusions, the study used cross-sectional statistical analysis and did not follow the same donors.

Sequenced input: memory (CD45RO+) T cells sorted from blood. The V and J genes are TRBV10-3 and TRBJ1-2; possibly TRBD1 for D (5 bases). This sequence was found in a woman aged 18 to 35 in good health. The CDR3 loop is CAISEVAGNAYTF. CDR3 coding DNA: TGTGCCATCAGTGAGGTGGCAGGGAATGCCTACACCTTC.